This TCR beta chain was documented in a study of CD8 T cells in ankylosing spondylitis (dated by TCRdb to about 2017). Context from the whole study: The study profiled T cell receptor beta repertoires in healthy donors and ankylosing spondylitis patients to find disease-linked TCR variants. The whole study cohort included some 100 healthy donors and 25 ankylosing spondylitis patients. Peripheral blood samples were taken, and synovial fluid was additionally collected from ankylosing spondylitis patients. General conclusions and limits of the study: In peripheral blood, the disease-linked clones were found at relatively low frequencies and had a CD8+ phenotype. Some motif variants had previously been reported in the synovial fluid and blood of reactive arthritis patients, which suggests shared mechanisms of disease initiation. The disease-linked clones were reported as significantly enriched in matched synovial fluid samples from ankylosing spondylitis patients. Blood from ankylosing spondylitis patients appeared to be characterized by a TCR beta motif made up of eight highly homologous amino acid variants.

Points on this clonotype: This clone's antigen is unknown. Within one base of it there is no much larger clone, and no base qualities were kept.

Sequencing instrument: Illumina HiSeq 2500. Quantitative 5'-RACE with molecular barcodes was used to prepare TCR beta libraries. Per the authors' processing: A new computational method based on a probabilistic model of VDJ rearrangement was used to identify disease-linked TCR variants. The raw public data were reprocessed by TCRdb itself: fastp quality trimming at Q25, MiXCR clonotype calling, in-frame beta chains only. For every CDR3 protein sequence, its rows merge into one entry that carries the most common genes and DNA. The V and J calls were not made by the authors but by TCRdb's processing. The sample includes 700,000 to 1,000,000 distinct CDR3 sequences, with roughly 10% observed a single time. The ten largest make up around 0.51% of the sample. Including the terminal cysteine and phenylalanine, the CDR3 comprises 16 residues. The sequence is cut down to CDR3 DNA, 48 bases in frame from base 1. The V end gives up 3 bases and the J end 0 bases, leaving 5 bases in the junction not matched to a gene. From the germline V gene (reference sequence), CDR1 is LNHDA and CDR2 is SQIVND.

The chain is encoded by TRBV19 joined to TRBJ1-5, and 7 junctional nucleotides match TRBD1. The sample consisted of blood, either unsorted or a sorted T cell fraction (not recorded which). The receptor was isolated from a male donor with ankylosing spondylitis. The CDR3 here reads CASSMEGAGSNQPQHF. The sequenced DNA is TGTGCCAGTAGTATGGAGGGGGCGGGTAGCAATCAGCCCCAGCATTTT.